The 22 T cell receptor beta chains listed next were all sequenced from one sample in a study of blood T cells in healthy people across ages. The second PCR ran roughly 7 to 11 cycles with a sample-barcoded 5' primer and J-beta primers. TCRdb called the 5' RACE reads again in MiXCR, with one record for every CDR3 protein. The repertoire has about 640,000 distinct CDR3 sequences, 58% of them found once; the top ten carry over 35%. Sample: blood. These TCRs come from a man in his 60s in good health.

V and J are TRBV28 and TRBJ1-6, with 7 bases matching TRBD1. With V trimmed by 6 bases and J by 9 bases, 11 bases remained unmatched. The CDR3 sequence is 15 residues long. Germline V gives CDR1 MDHEN, CDR2 SYDVKM. The CDR3 region is CASRPLGRGRSPLHF. DNA for the CDR3: TGTGCCAGCAGGCCCCTGGGGAGGGGGCGTTCACCCCTCCACTTT.

A word on this clonotype: One end of the junction varies from germline; a read error may be responsible. V usage is TRBV5-1 and J usage is TRBJ2-1; TRBD1 is a possible D gene (6 bases). The CDR3 is made up of 15 amino acids. Looked up from germline, CDR1 is SGHRS and CDR2 is YFSETQ. CDR3 protein: CTSSFAGAEQNEQFF. In nucleotides, the CDR3 is TGCACCAGCAGCTTTGCAGGGGCCGAGCAGAATGAGCAGTTCTTC.

This clonotype appeared a few times. The rearrangement joins TRBV6-6 to TRBJ2-1; 11 bases line up with TRBD2. Germline V gives CDR1 MNHNY, CDR2 SVGAGI (reference sequence). V dropped 7 bases and J dropped 6; count of bases not matched to a gene: 5. The CDR3 length is 14 residues. In DNA, the CDR3 is TGTGCCAGCAACCCTAGCGGGGGGCCCAATGAGCAGTTCTTC. This gives the protein CASNPSGGPNEQFF.

In regard to this clonotype: A single base separates this from a much larger clone, so it may be a read error. This sequence joins TRBV2 and TRBJ2-7, with D uncertain. The V gene's germline CDR1 is SNHLY and CDR2 FYNNEI. This CDR3 contains 12 residues. Trimming left V 3 bases short and J 0 bases short, with 3 bases between. CDR3 nucleotide sequence: TGTGCCAGCAGTGACTTCTCCTACGAGCAGTACTTC. It translates to CASSDFSYEQYF.

This chain uses TRBV2 with TRBJ2-6, with D uncertain. CDR3 length: 15 amino acids. V was trimmed by 5 bases and J by 2 bases, leaving 10 bases between them. CDR1 and CDR2 from the germline V gene are SNHLY and FYNNEI. The CDR3 here is CASSPANPGANVLTF. In DNA, the CDR3 is TGTGCCAGCAGTCCAGCTAACCCTGGGGCCAACGTCCTGACTTTC.

In this sample, this clonotype turned up once. This rearrangement joins TRBV12-3 or TRBV12-4 to TRBJ2-5; tentative D call: TRBD1 (5 bases). The J call is uncertain, as TRBJ2-7 better fits the DNA end. This CDR3 has 15 amino acids. CDR3 coding DNA: TGTGCCAGCAGTTTAGAGGCAGGGCCGGCCTACGAGCAGTACTTC. This translates into CASSLEAGPAYEQYF.

This clonotype has at least ten counts. One end of the junction does not line up with germline, which may come from a read error. The chain links TRBV12-3 or TRBV12-4 to TRBJ2-3; tentative D call: TRBD2 (6 bases). The CDR3 runs to 14 residues. The CDR3: CASSFGGRADAQYF. In DNA form, the CDR3 reads TGTGCCAGCAGTTTTGGGGGGAGAGCAGATGCGCAGTATTTT.

The CDR3 DNA follows: TGTGCCAGCGAGGGGGGCCGGTCACCCCTCCACTTT. Translating it yields CASEGGRSPLHF. The rearrangement uses TRBV2 and TRBJ1-6, with D possibly TRBD1 on 6 matching bases. This CDR3 has 12 residues. The germline V gene encodes CDR1 SNHLY and CDR2 FYNNEI. The V and J ends lost 8 bases and 10 bases respectively, with 12 bases between them.

The chain is built from TRBV13 and TRBJ2-5, with unresolved D. Germline V lookup: CDR1 PRHDT, CDR2 FYEKMQ (reference sequence). The V end lost 2 bases, the J end lost 2 bases, and 15 bases lay between the germline ends. CDR3 length equals 16 residues. The CDR3 DNA reads TGTGCCAGCAGCTTATCAGTGGGAACCACACAAGAGACCCAGTACTTC. It yields the protein CASSLSVGTTQETQYF.

This clonotype was observed a handful of times. The chain is built from TRBV6-2 or TRBV6-3 and TRBJ2-5; 9 nucleotides align to TRBD1. With V trimmed by 2 bases and J by 4 bases, 8 bases remained unmatched. The germline CDR1 and CDR2 sequences are MNHEY and SVGEGT. The CDR3 runs 16 residues. CDR3 in amino acids: CASSYPYRTGVETQYF. In DNA, the CDR3 is TGTGCCAGCAGTTACCCGTATCGGACAGGGGTAGAGACCCAGTACTTC.

This clonotype was seen a handful of times. This sequence joins TRBV5-1 and TRBJ1-2, with a possible D match to TRBD1 (5 bases). The CDR3 sequence is 15 residues long. Trimming shortened V by 1 base and J by 6 bases, and 16 bases separated the two germline ends. Looked up from germline, CDR1 is SGHRS and CDR2 is YFSETQ. CDR3 sequence reads: CASSLFAAGKDGYTF. CDR3 in DNA: TGCGCCAGCAGCTTGTTCGCGGCAGGGAAAGATGGCTACACCTTC.

The chain recombines TRBV7-2 with TRBJ2-3; D gene ambiguous. The CDR3 consists of 15 residues. CDR1 is SGHTA and CDR2 is FQGNSA in the germline V gene. V was cut by 1 base and J by 6 bases, with 14 bases left in between. The CDR3 sequence: CASSLEGPPGDTQYF. CDR3 sequence (DNA): TGTGCCAGCAGCTTAGAGGGTCCCCCCGGGGATACGCAGTATTTT. The full variable domain, rest sourced from reference TRBV7-2 and TRBJ2-3, is GAGVSQSPSNKVTEKGKDVELRCDPISGHTALYWYRQSLGQGLEFLIYFQGNSAPDKSGLPSDRFSAERTGGSVSTLTIQRTQQEDSAVYLCASSLEGPPGDTQYFGPGTRLTVL.

In this sample, this clonotype turned up a few times. J is TRBJ2-4 and V is TRBV20-1, with 9 nucleotides matching TRBD2. The assigned J gene may be wrong: the sequence end matches TRBJ2-7 better. Germline-derived CDR1 and CDR2 are DFQATT and SNEGSKA (reference sequence). The CDR3 totals 15 residues. The CDR3 coding sequence is TGCAGTGCTAGGCGGGCGGGACTAGCTTTCCGCGAGCAGTACTTC. It encodes CSARRAGLAFREQYF.

This clonotype appeared once. The chain recombines TRBV12-5 with TRBJ1-2; no definite D call. Germline CDR1 LGHNT, CDR2 FRNRAP. V was shortened by 1 base and J by 4 bases, with 13 bases between the two germline ends. CDR3 length: 15 amino acids. CDR3: CASGLAWTEIYGYTF. DNA of the CDR3: TGTGCTAGTGGTTTGGCATGGACGGAGATCTATGGCTACACCTTC.

The rearrangement links TRBV20-1 to TRBJ1-2, with 10 nucleotides matching TRBD1. This CDR3 is built from 14 residues. Germline loops: CDR1 DFQATT, CDR2 SNEGSKA (reference sequence). Trimming at V came to 0 bases and at J to 8 bases, leaving 6 bases not matched to a gene. The CDR3 bases are TGCAGTGCTAGAGAGGGACAGGGGAACGGAGGCTACACCTTC. Translated: CSAREGQGNGGYTF.

The rearrangement joins TRBV10-3 to TRBJ2-5; a weak D match, TRBD1 (6 bases). V lost 10 bases and J lost 2, with 17 bases in between. This CDR3 contains 14 residues. Germline V gives CDR1 ENHRY, CDR2 SYGVKD. CDR3 nucleotide sequence: TGTGCCACCCTGGACAGCATAGCTCAAGAGACCCAGTACTTC. Its protein is CATLDSIAQETQYF.

This clonotype turned up a few times. V and J are TRBV14 and TRBJ2-1; TRBD2 agrees at 10 bases. Trimming at V came to 4 bases and at J to 5 bases, leaving 5 bases not matched to a gene. The CDR3 runs to 15 residues. Germline CDR1 is SGHDN and CDR2 is FVKESK. The CDR3 region has the DNA TGTGCCAGCAGCCGTCTAGCGGGGGTCGACAATGAGCAGTTCTTC. Translation: CASSRLAGVDNEQFF.

The chain joins TRBV20-1 to TRBJ1-2, with D perhaps TRBD1 (6 bases). The CDR3 extends over 14 amino acids. Trimming removed 6 bases at V and 2 bases at J, with 16 bases between. Germline V lookup: CDR1 DFQATT, CDR2 SNEGSKA (reference sequence). In nucleotides, the CDR3 is TGCAGTGCCGGACCTCCTACAGGGAACTATGGCTACACCTTC. Translating gives CSAGPPTGNYGYTF.

The sample holds many counts of this clonotype. The chain's CDR3 is CASSNTASGGNNEQFF. CDR3 DNA sequence: TGTGCCAGCAGTAACACCGCCAGCGGGGGTAACAATGAGCAGTTCTTC. The chain has TRBV6-4 and TRBJ2-1; 8 bases match TRBD2. Unmatched junction bases numbered 11, after V lost 5 bases and J lost 5 bases. The CDR3 is made up of 16 amino acids. The germline V gene encodes CDR1 MRHNA and CDR2 SNTAGT.

The chain recombines TRBV24-1 with TRBJ2-5; 8 nucleotides match TRBD1. The CDR3 runs to 14 residues. Per germline, CDR1 KGHDR and CDR2 SFDVKD. Trimming cost V 4 bases and J 5 bases; bases outside gene matches: 5. The CDR3 here is CATSDPDRGETQYF. The CDR3 coding sequence is TGTGCCACCAGTGACCCTGACAGGGGCGAGACCCAGTACTTC.

A few counts support this clonotype. The gene calls are TRBV29-1 and TRBJ2-5; 7 bases align to TRBD1. Germline lookup yields CDR1 SQVTM and CDR2 ANQGSEA. There are 13 residues in the CDR3. The V segment lost 3 bases and the J segment 5 bases; nucleotides outside the gene matches: 6. The CDR3 DNA reads TGCAGCGTTGAGTCGACAGGGAGCGAGACCCAGTACTTC. Translating gives CSVESTGSETQYF.

This clonotype occurred a few times. The chain links TRBV3-1 to TRBJ2-5; 9 bases align to TRBD2. The CDR3 consists of 17 residues. Germline loops: CDR1 LGHDT, CDR2 YNNKEL (reference sequence). Unmatched junction bases numbered 13, after V lost 4 bases and J lost 4 bases. The CDR3 DNA follows: TGTGCCAGCAGCCCAAGTCTCGGCGGGGGGGGTGGAGAGACCCAGTACTTC. As protein: CASSPSLGGGGGETQYF.